This T cell receptor (beta chain) emerged from a study of CD8+CD57+ T cells in acquired aplastic anemia. Before being chosen for sequencing, patients had shown CD8+CD57+ cell expansion by flow cytometry. The V end lost 0 bases, the J end lost 0 bases, and 14 bases lay between the germline ends. The CDR3 runs to 17 residues. Germline CDR1 reads ENHRY; CDR2 reads SYGVKD. According to the study, genomic DNA was the template for TCR beta VDJ and CDR3 profiling. TCRdb reprocessed the reads via MiXCR and lists one record per CDR3 protein. Of about 260,000 distinct CDR3 sequences in the sample, approximately 79% were seen once.

Input material: sorted CD4+, CD8+, or CD8+CD57+ T cells (not recorded which) from PBMCs. The sequence came from a human donor with aplastic anemia. The chain is built from TRBV10-3 and TRBJ1-2; TRBD1 is a possible D gene (6 bases). The chain's CDR3 is CAISESVRGSTNYGYTF. In DNA form, the CDR3 reads TGTGCCATCAGTGAGTCGGTCAGGGGTTCTACTAACTATGGCTACACCTTC.